This T cell receptor beta chain was retrieved from a study of vaccination effects on CD4 cells after COVID-19. Study in general: It was two doses of either the BNT162b2 or mRNA-1273 vaccine that participants received. Notes on the study in general: Late in the post-vaccination period, infection-induced and vaccine-induced clones underwent marked clonal contraction.

CD4+ T cells specific for antigen were expanded with viral peptide pools by the ViraFEST assay before sequencing. Isolation of CD4+ T cells took place after about nine days of culture. Having tested negative for nucleocapsid antibodies, the vaccine recipients showed no prior SARS-CoV-2 infection. This table comes from immunoSEQ multiplex PCR, and its TCRdb copy is limited to in-frame clones, with some not included. Counted here are about 22,000 clones, 73% occurring once; the ten biggest clones make up 26%. With respect to this clone: The antigen is unknown.

Trimming pared 1 base from V and 6 bases from J, leaving 9 bases between. CDR3 size: 13 residues. The receptor comes from a human donor who received a COVID-19 vaccine. V gene TRBV12-3 or TRBV12-4 combines with J gene TRBJ1-1, with D possibly matching TRBD1 (6 bases). This specimen was CD4+ T cells from PBMCs cultured with HCoV-NL63 spike peptides, taken before COVID-19 vaccination. The chain's CDR3 is CASSLGGAAEAFF. Written as DNA, the CDR3 is TGTGCCAGCAGTTTAGGGGGGGCCGCTGAAGCTTTCTTT.